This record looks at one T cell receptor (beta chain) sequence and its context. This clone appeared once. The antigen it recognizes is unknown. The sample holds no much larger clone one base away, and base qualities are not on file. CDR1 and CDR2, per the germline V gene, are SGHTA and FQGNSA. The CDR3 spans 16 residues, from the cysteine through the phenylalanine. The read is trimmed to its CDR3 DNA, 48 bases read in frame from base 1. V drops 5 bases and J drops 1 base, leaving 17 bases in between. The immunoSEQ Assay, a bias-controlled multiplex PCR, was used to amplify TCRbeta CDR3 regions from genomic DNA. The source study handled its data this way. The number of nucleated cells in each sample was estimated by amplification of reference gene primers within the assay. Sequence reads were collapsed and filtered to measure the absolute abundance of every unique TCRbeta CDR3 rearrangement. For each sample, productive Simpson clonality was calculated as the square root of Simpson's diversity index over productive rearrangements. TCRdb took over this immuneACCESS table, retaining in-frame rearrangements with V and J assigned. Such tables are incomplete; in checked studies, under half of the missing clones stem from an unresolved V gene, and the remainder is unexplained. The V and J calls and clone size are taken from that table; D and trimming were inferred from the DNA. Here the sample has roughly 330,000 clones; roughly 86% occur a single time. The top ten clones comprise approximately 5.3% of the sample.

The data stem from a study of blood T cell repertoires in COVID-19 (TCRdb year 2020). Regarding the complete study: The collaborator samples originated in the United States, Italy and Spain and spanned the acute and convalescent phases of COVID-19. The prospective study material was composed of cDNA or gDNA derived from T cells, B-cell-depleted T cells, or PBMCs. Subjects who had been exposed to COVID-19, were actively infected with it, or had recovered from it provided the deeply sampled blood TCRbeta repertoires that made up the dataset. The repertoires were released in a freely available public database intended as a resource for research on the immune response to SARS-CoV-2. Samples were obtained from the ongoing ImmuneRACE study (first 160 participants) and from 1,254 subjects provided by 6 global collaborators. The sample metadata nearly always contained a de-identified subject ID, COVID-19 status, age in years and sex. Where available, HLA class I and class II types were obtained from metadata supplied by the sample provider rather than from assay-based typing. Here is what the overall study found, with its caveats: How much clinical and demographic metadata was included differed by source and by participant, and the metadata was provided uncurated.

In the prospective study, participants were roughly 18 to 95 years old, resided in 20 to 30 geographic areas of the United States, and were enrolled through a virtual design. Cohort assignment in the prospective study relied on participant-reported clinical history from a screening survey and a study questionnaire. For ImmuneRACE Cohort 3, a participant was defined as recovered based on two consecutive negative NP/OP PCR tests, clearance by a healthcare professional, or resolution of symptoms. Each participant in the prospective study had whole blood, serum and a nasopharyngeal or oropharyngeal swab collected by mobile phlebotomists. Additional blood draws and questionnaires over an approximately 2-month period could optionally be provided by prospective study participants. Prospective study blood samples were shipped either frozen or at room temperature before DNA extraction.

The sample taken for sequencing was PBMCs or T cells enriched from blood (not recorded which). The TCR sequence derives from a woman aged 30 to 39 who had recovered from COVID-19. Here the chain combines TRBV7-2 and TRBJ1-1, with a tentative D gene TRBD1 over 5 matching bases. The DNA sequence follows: TGTGCCAGCAGCCCATGGGGCGTCAGGACGAACACTGAAGCTTTCTTT. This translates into CASSPWGVRTNTEAFF.